The 20 T cell receptor beta chains given below trace back to one sample, sequenced in a study of Ad26.COV2.S vaccination and SARS-CoV-2 variants. Measured with immunoSEQ multiplex PCR; TCRdb has only the in-frame clones, and not every one. The sample holds about 680,000 clones, 89% seen once. Specified treatment: 15 to 20 received Ad26.COV2.S at low or high dose, single or two shots; a few received placebo; per-sample allocation not given. Sampling occurred on day 63 after the first vaccine or placebo injection. This specimen consisted of peripheral blood, obtained in a trial of Ad26.COV2.S vaccine versus placebo. Receptors originate from a person between 18 and 65 years old who received the Ad26.COV2.S COVID-19 vaccine or a placebo.

V gene TRBV7-9 combines with J gene TRBJ1-3; D uncertain. CDR3 length: 14 residues. The germline CDR1 and CDR2 sequences are SEHNR and FQNEAQ (reference sequence). V lost 5 bases and J 2 bases, leaving 10 bases between the germline ends. In DNA, the CDR3 is TGTGCCAGCAGCCCAGCGAATCCTGGAAACACCATATATTTT. This gives the protein CASSPANPGNTIYF.

This sequence joins TRBV10-3 and TRBJ1-1; D is unresolved. Germline V gives CDR1 ENHRY, CDR2 SYGVKD. CDR3 length: 13 residues. With 3 bases removed from V and 4 bases from J, the gap between germline ends came to 9 bases. CDR3 nucleotide sequence: TGTGCCATCAGTGATCGGGTCGGCACTGAAGCTTTCTTT. It codes for CAISDRVGTEAFF.

This clone was detected only once. The genes are TRBV29-1 and TRBJ2-5, with 12 positions matching TRBD2. The CDR3 runs to 16 residues. The trim removed 2 bases at V and 4 bases at J, leaving 8 bases unmatched. Germline CDR1 reads SQVTM; CDR2 reads ANQGSEA. For the CDR3, the DNA is TGCAGCGTTGAATTTCAGGCGGGACTAGCGGGAGAGACCCAGTACTTC. Translating gives CSVEFQAGLAGETQYF.

The rearrangement uses TRBV6-2 or TRBV6-3 and TRBJ2-1; D is undetermined. CDR3 length: 16 residues. With 6 bases removed from V and 0 bases from J, the gap between germline ends came to 15 bases. The germline CDR1 and CDR2 sequences are MNHEY and SVGEGT. CDR3 sequence: CASSRSRSSSYNEQFF. CDR3 in DNA: TGTGCCAGCAGCCGCTCCCGTTCCAGCTCCTACAATGAGCAGTTCTTC.

A single count supports this clone. The chain recombines TRBV7-5 with TRBJ2-1; the table's D call TRBD2 went unverified against the DNA. TRBV7-5 is classified as a pseudogene. The CDR3 has 19 amino acids. The CDR3 loop is CARSLAFLSGREKDNEQFF. CDR3 DNA: TGTGCCAGAAGCTTAGCCTTTCTTAGCGGGAGAGAAAAAGACAATGAGCAGTTCTTC.

The chain joins TRBV27 to TRBJ2-1, with TRBD2 matching over 13 bases. Germline V gene data show CDR1 as MNHEY and CDR2 as SMNVEV (reference sequence). J gave up 0 bases and V 4 bases, and 9 bases lay outside the gene matches. CDR3 length equals 19 residues. CDR3 nucleotide sequence: TGTGCCAGCAGTTCGGGGTGGGGACTAGCGGGAACCTCCTACAATGAGCAGTTCTTC. Translating it yields CASSSGWGLAGTSYNEQFF.

The chain employs TRBV29-1 and TRBJ2-1; possible D gene TRBD2, 5 bases. Germline V gene sequence: CDR1 SQVTM, CDR2 ANQGSEA. The V end lost 7 bases, the J end lost 14 bases, and 18 bases lay between the germline ends. This CDR3 region has 11 residues. The CDR3 region has the DNA TGCAGCGGTGGGCCTAGCTTTTACGAGTTCTTC. Translated: CSGGPSFYEFF.

The chain has TRBV28 and TRBJ1-4; a possible D gene is TRBD1 (6 bases). The CDR3 is 16 residues long. Germline V gene lookup returns CDR1 MDHEN and CDR2 SYDVKM. V was pared by 5 bases and J by 0 bases, with 13 bases between. The CDR3 loop is CASSADGTPTNEKLFF. CDR3 nucleotide sequence: TGTGCCAGCAGTGCTGACGGGACACCAACTAATGAAAAACTGTTTTTT.

The chain combines TRBV5-6 with TRBJ1-5; D unclear. This CDR3 is built from 12 residues. The V gene's germline CDR1 is SGHDT and CDR2 YYEEEE. Trimming cost V 2 bases and J 7 bases, with 7 bases left between them. The CDR3 nucleotides read TGTGCCAGCAGCTTATATGGACAGCCCCAGCATTTT. Its protein product is CASSLYGQPQHF.

The chain has TRBV7-2 and TRBJ1-5; perhaps TRBD1 as D (5 bases). The CDR3 sequence is 15 residues long. Trimming removed 0 bases from V and 3 bases from J, with 9 bases in between. Germline CDR1 is SGHTA and CDR2 is FQGNSA. The CDR3 is CASSLAQGPNQPQHF. For the CDR3, the DNA is TGTGCCAGCAGCTTAGCTCAGGGACCCAATCAGCCCCAGCATTTT.

The chain couples TRBV10-3 to TRBJ2-5; D tentatively reads TRBD1 or TRBD2 (6 bases each). CDR1 and CDR2 from the germline V gene are ENHRY and SYGVKD. V lost 4 bases and J lost 1, with 16 bases in between. The CDR3 has 16 residues. The CDR3 protein is CAISGWGAGPQETQYF. In DNA form, the CDR3 reads TGTGCCATCAGTGGATGGGGGGCCGGGCCCCAAGAGACCCAGTACTTC.

The chain links TRBV4-1 to TRBJ2-2; D is unclear. V was pared by 2 bases and J by 0 bases, with 16 bases between. In germline, CDR1 is MGHRA, CDR2 YSYEKL. This CDR3 has 18 residues. CDR3 protein: CASSQNLLGFANTGELFF. The CDR3 DNA follows: TGCGCCAGCAGCCAAAACCTACTCGGTTTCGCGAACACCGGGGAGCTGTTTTTT.

This chain uses TRBV3-1 (or the pseudogene TRBV3-2) with TRBJ1-3, with D uncertain. The CDR3 runs to 14 residues. Germline assignment: CDR1 LGHDT and CDR2 YNNKEL (reference sequence). V was pared by 4 bases and J by 5 bases, with 12 bases between. CDR3 in DNA: TGTGCCAGCAGCCCGGCACTTGGTCGAAACACCATATATTTT. Encoded protein: CASSPALGRNTIYF.

The chain employs TRBV6-5 and TRBJ1-2, with D unresolved. CDR1 and CDR2 (germline): MNHEY, SVGAGI. CDR3 length: 14 amino acids. Trimming took 5 bases from V and 0 from J, leaving 10 bases between them. CDR3 sequence reads: CASSRHPANYGYTF. CDR3 sequence (DNA): TGTGCCAGCAGTCGACATCCAGCTAACTATGGCTACACCTTC.

The chain carries TRBV28 and TRBJ2-7; no clear D. CDR1 and CDR2 (germline): MDHEN, SYDVKM. The CDR3 is made up of 12 amino acids. Trimming took off 6 bases at V and 4 bases at J, with 10 bases between the two ends. The CDR3 loop is CASSYQPYEQYF. The CDR3 DNA sequence: TGTGCCAGCAGCTATCAGCCTTACGAGCAGTACTTC.

This clone has a single count. The chain is built from TRBV11-2 and TRBJ1-4; D might be TRBD1 (5 bases). The germline gives CDR1 SGHAT, CDR2 FQNNGV. The CDR3 runs to 13 residues. V was pared by 8 bases and J by 4 bases, with 11 bases between. In DNA, the CDR3 is TGTGCCAGCGCAAGGGACCGTAATGAAAAACTGTTTTTT. It specifies CASARDRNEKLFF.

The CDR3 here is CAISESPAGVPLDTQYF. In DNA form, the CDR3 reads TGTGCCATCAGTGAGTCTCCAGCGGGGGTCCCTCTAGATACGCAGTATTTT. This sequence joins TRBV10-3 and TRBJ2-3, with 8 bases lining up with TRBD2. The germline V gene encodes CDR1 ENHRY and CDR2 SYGVKD. The ends lost 0 bases at V and 5 bases at J; junction bases unmatched: 10. The CDR3 is 17 residues long.

V is TRBV6-5 and J is TRBJ2-1; D possibly corresponds to TRBD2 (6 bases). The CDR3 totals 16 residues. In germline, CDR1 is MNHEY, CDR2 SVGAGI. Trimming took 0 bases from V and 7 from J, leaving 16 bases between them. CDR3 loop: CASSYSGGGRMNEQFF. In DNA form, the CDR3 reads TGTGCCAGCAGTTACTCCGGGGGTGGGAGAATGAATGAGCAGTTCTTC.

The chain combines TRBV6-5 with TRBJ1-1; 8 bases map to TRBD1. The germline V gene has CDR1 MNHEY and CDR2 SVGAGI. The CDR3 is 15 residues long. Unmatched junction bases numbered 9, after V lost 2 bases and J lost 7 bases. The CDR3 bases are TGTGCCAGCAGTTACGCGGACAGGGATGGGGTTGAAGCTTTCTTT. Translated, it gives CASSYADRDGVEAFF.

This clone was recorded once. DNA for the CDR3: TGTGCCAGCAGCTTAGGTGGGGGACTAGCGGGAGTCCAAGAGCAGTTCTTC. It yields the protein CASSLGGGLAGVQEQFF. The chain links TRBV11-3 to TRBJ2-1; TRBD2 aligns across 14 bases. V was pared by 1 base and J by 10 bases, with 9 bases of the junction left unmatched. The germline gives CDR1 SGHNT, CDR2 YENEEA. The CDR3 covers 17 residues.